This T cell receptor beta chain is from a study of shared clonotypes between healthy human individuals. Concerning this clone: Its antigen is not identified.

The CDR3 is 15 residues long. V gave up 5 bases and J gave up 0 bases, with 10 bases separating them. CDR1 and CDR2 from the germline V gene are LNHDA and SQIVND (reference sequence). Whole-study findings and limits: For sorted subsets, rarefaction showed incomplete sequencing despite large depth. In contrast to clonotypes shared by all four donors, non-shared clonotypes had lower generation probabilities. Sharing across four donors was highest in naive CD4 (around 5%) and lowest in memory CD8 (roughly 0.4%).

CD45RO-negative cells were positively selected for CCR7, leaving out terminally differentiated effector memory CD45RA+ cells. Data came from immunoSEQ multiplex PCR; TCRdb stores just in-frame clones and leaves some out. The sample consists of around 2,000,000 clones, just over 90% of them appearing once. This sequence was found in a man aged 18 to 30 in good health. Some clones in this sample may be carry-over from other donors' samples. The sequenced sample consisted of naive CD8+ T cells from PBMCs. This rearrangement joins TRBV19 to TRBJ1-4; a possible D gene is TRBD1 (6 bases). The CDR3 sequence is CASSARGSTNEKLFF. CDR3 DNA: TGTGCCAGTAGTGCCAGGGGTTCAACTAATGAAAAACTGTTTTTT.